These 28 T cell receptor beta chains were sequenced from one sample in a study of cytotoxic CD8 clonotypes in ibrutinib-treated CLL. The protocol was immunoSEQ multiplex PCR, while the TCRdb copy is restricted to in-frame clones and leaves out a portion. This sample carries about 140,000 clones, around 82% of them seen once, and the ten largest clones take 7.5% to 8%. Sequencing was performed on PBMCs, taken after 36 months of ibrutinib treatment. These receptors came from a human donor with chronic lymphocytic leukemia.

This clone was counted a few times. This sequence joins TRBV30 and TRBJ2-2; 13 nucleotides agree with TRBD2. Trimming cost V 3 bases and J 6 bases; bases outside gene matches: 7. The length of the CDR3 is 16 residues. Looked up from germline, CDR1 is GTSNPN and CDR2 is SVGIG (reference sequence). The CDR3 sequence: CAWRKGLAGSAGELFF. The CDR3 DNA follows: TGTGCCTGGAGGAAGGGACTAGCGGGGTCGGCCGGGGAGCTGTTTTTT.

This clone was picked up a small number of times. The chain joins TRBV5-4 to TRBJ2-5; D unclear. This CDR3 region has 11 residues. Germline values: CDR1 SGHNT, CDR2 YYREEE (reference sequence). The V and J ends lost 5 bases and 1 base respectively, with 3 bases between them. The CDR3 coding sequence is TGTGCCAGCAGATCCCAAGAGACCCAGTACTTC. Translated, it gives CASRSQETQYF.

The V gene is TRBV30, the J gene TRBJ2-1; D unclear. The V end was cut by 3 bases, the J end by 7 bases, with 13 bases between. Germline assignment: CDR1 GTSNPN and CDR2 SVGIG (reference sequence). This CDR3 is built from 13 residues. The CDR3 sequence is CAWRGLPRNEQFF. Written as DNA, the CDR3 is TGTGCCTGGAGAGGTCTGCCTAGGAATGAGCAGTTCTTC. Supplemented by reference TRBV30 and TRBJ2-1, the full variable domain reads SQTIHQWPATLVQPVGSPLSLECTVEGTSNPNLYWYRQAAGRGLQLLFYSVGIGQISSEVPQNLSASRPQDRQFILSSKKLLLSDSGFYLCAWRGLPRNEQFFGPGTRLTVL.

V and J are TRBV5-1 and TRBJ2-1; 8 bases map to TRBD2. The CDR3 spans 16 residues. The V segment lost 0 bases and the J segment 6 bases; nucleotides outside the gene matches: 8. The V gene's germline CDR1 is SGHRS and CDR2 YFSETQ. The CDR3 spells CASSLEAGDRGNEQFF. As DNA, the CDR3 is TGCGCCAGCAGCTTGGAAGCGGGAGATCGGGGCAATGAGCAGTTCTTC.

The genes are TRBV2 and TRBJ1-2, with TRBD1 matching 7 bases. V gave up 7 bases and J gave up 11 bases; unmatched junction bases: 10. The CDR3 covers 12 residues. Germline CDR1 SNHLY, CDR2 FYNNEI. DNA for the CDR3: TGTGCCAGCAAAGTACAGGGGTTTGGTTACACCTTC. Translated: CASKVQGFGYTF.

The chain joins TRBV5-1 to TRBJ1-1; the D is unclear. The CDR3 is 16 amino acids. The germline gives CDR1 SGHRS, CDR2 YFSETQ. Trimming took 3 bases from V and 0 from J, leaving 15 bases between them. The CDR3 region has the DNA TGCGCCAGCAGCTCTTCCGCGGTAGGTGTGAACACTGAAGCTTTCTTT. Residues: CASSSSAVGVNTEAFF.

The rearrangement links TRBV10-2 to TRBJ2-7; 10 nucleotides line up with TRBD2. J was trimmed by 0 bases and V by 3 bases; bases with no gene match: 5. Germline lookup yields CDR1 WSHSY and CDR2 SAAADI. CDR3 length: 16 amino acids. CDR3 in amino acids: CASSDRASGSSYEQYF. The CDR3, as DNA: TGCGCCAGCAGTGACCGAGCTAGCGGGAGCTCCTACGAGCAGTACTTC.

The table lists this clone with a count of one. This chain joins TRBV6-6 and TRBJ1-1; 7 positions match TRBD1. Per the germline V gene, CDR1 is MNHNY and CDR2 is SVGAGI (reference sequence). The ends lost 4 bases at V and 0 bases at J; junction bases unmatched: 5. The CDR3 is 15 residues long. CDR3 residues: CASSSPGQLNTEAFF. The CDR3 DNA sequence: TGTGCCAGCAGTTCCCCGGGACAGTTGAACACTGAAGCTTTCTTT.

This rearrangement joins TRBV14 to TRBJ2-7; a weak D match, TRBD2 (6 bases). This CDR3 is built from 14 residues. V lost 0 bases, J lost 5 bases, and 11 bases lay in between. CDR1 and CDR2 from the germline V gene are SGHDN and FVKESK. The CDR3 DNA reads as TGTGCCAGCAGCCAAGATTTTGGGACTCACGAGCAGTACTTC. This gives the protein CASSQDFGTHEQYF.

The V call is TRBV5-1, the J call TRBJ2-3; D uncertain. CDR3 size: 15 residues. V was cut by 0 bases and J by 0 bases, with 8 bases left in between. Germline CDR1 SGHRS, CDR2 YFSETQ. The CDR3 DNA sequence: TGCGCCAGCAGCTTGGTTCCCCAGAGCACAGATACGCAGTATTTT. This codes for CASSLVPQSTDTQYF.

V is TRBV2 and J is TRBJ1-1; maybe TRBD1 (5 bases). This CDR3 contains 14 residues. Trimming shortened V by 6 bases and J by 1 base, and 12 bases separated the two germline ends. Germline V gene lookup returns CDR1 SNHLY and CDR2 FYNNEI. CDR3 DNA: TGTGCCAGCAGACCGCAGGGAGGGAACACTGAAGCTTTCTTT. Translated: CASRPQGGNTEAFF.

V usage is TRBV5-1 and J usage is TRBJ1-4; D might be TRBD1 (5 bases). Trimming removed 2 bases at V and 8 bases at J, with 13 bases between. Germline V gives CDR1 SGHRS, CDR2 YFSETQ. The CDR3 has 14 amino acids. In nucleotides, the CDR3 is TGCGCCAGCAGCTTTTCAGGGCTTATGGAAAAACTGTTTTTT. This encodes CASSFSGLMEKLFF.

V and J are TRBV19 and TRBJ1-3; D is uncertain. The V end lost 5 bases, the J end lost 0 bases, and 14 bases lay between the germline ends. The germline V gene encodes CDR1 LNHDA and CDR2 SQIVND (reference sequence). CDR3 length: 16 amino acids. In nucleotides, the CDR3 is TGTGCCAGTAGTGTGAGACGGACCCACTCTGGAAACACCATATATTTT. It specifies CASSVRRTHSGNTIYF. Variable domain in full (rest from reference TRBV19 and TRBJ1-3): DGGITQSPKYLFRKEGQNVTLSCEQNLNHDAMYWYRQDPGQGLRLIYYSQIVNDFQKGDIAEGYSVSREKKESFPLTVTSAQKNPTAFYLCASSVRRTHSGNTIYFGEGSWLTVV.

The genes are TRBV18 and TRBJ1-5, with D hard to call. Germline CDR1 and CDR2: KGHSH and LQKENI. Trimming took off 2 bases at V and 0 bases at J, with 8 bases between the two ends. The length of the CDR3 is 15 residues. The chain's CDR3 is CASSPLQNSNQPQHF. In DNA, the CDR3 is TGTGCCAGCTCACCATTGCAGAATAGCAATCAGCCCCAGCATTTT.

V usage is TRBV7-2 and J usage is TRBJ1-2, with D perhaps TRBD1 (5 bases). V lost 6 bases to trimming and J lost 1 base, with 9 bases between them. The CDR3 runs 13 residues. Germline CDR1 and CDR2: SGHTA and FQGNSA. The CDR3 DNA reads TGTGCCAGCAGTTCGGGACTTAACTATGGCTACACCTTC. This codes for CASSSGLNYGYTF.

The chain employs TRBV7-8 and TRBJ2-5; TRBD2 matches 7 bases. The CDR3 has 13 amino acids. Germline V CDR1 and CDR2: SGHVS, FQNEAQ. The junction had 7 bases not matched to a gene; V was cut back by 5 bases and J by 7 bases. CDR3 DNA: TGTGCCAGCAGCGGGGGGGGTCTGGGGACCCAGTACTTC. Its translation is CASSGGGLGTQYF.

The V call is TRBV7-8, the J call TRBJ2-5; no clear D gene. Trimming stripped 5 bases from V and 5 bases from J, with 9 bases between. CDR3 length equals 12 residues. From germline, CDR1 is SGHVS and CDR2 FQNEAQ. The CDR3 spells CASSPTGETQYF. CDR3 nucleotides: TGTGCCAGCAGCCCGACCGGGGAGACCCAGTACTTC.

As to this clone: A junction boundary mismatches the germline segment, possibly from a read error. The chain combines TRBV6-1 with TRBJ1-2, with D perhaps matching TRBD1 (6 bases). This CDR3 contains 13 residues. Germline CDR1 and CDR2: MNHNS and SASEGT. The DNA for the CDR3 is TGTGCCAGCATTGAACAGGGAGGCTATGGCTACACCTTC. Protein: CASIEQGGYGYTF.

The J gene is TRBJ1-1, the V gene TRBV5-1; D is uncertain. The germline V gene encodes CDR1 SGHRS and CDR2 YFSETQ. This CDR3 contains 16 residues. Between the trimmed V and J ends, which lost 4 bases and 5 bases, there was a span of 21 bases. The CDR3 DNA sequence: TGCGCCAGCAGCCCCATTACGGACCACCTCGGGACTGAAGCTTTCTTT. It specifies CASSPITDHLGTEAFF.

The V call is TRBV10-3, the J call TRBJ2-7, with 11 bases aligning to TRBD1. The germline V gene has CDR1 ENHRY and CDR2 SYGVKD. The junction had 5 bases not matched to a gene; V was cut back by 10 bases and J by 3 bases. CDR3 length equals 13 residues. The CDR3 DNA sequence: TGTGCCACAGGGACAGGGGGACTCTACGAGCAGTACTTC. As protein: CATGTGGLYEQYF.

This clone appeared a few times. The V and J genes are TRBV5-1 and TRBJ2-3; perhaps D is TRBD1 or TRBD2 (6 bases each). The CDR3 loop spans 14 amino acids. V shed 2 bases and J shed 3 bases, with 10 bases lying between them. In germline, CDR1 is SGHRS, CDR2 YFSETQ. DNA for the CDR3: TGCGCCAGCAGCTTTGGGGGGCCAACAGATACGCAGTATTTT. This encodes CASSFGGPTDTQYF.

V and J are TRBV15 and TRBJ1-5, with TRBD1 matching 8 bases. The CDR3 spans 17 residues. Trimming took 2 bases from V and 2 from J; bases not matched to a gene: 8. Germline CDR1 is LNHNV and CDR2 is YYDKDF (reference sequence). The CDR3 bases are TGTGCCACCAGCAGACCCCAGGGGGCGGGTGGCAATCAGCCCCAGCATTTT. The encoded protein is CATSRPQGAGGNQPQHF. The full variable domain, with the rest looked up from reference TRBV15 and TRBJ1-5, is DAMVIQNPRYQVTQFGKPVTLSCSQTLNHNVMYWYQQKSSQAPKLLFHYYDKDFNNEADTPDNFQSRRPNTSFCFLDIRSPGLGDTAMYLCATSRPQGAGGNQPQHFGDGTRLSIL.

The count of this clone is one. The J gene is TRBJ2-7, the V gene TRBV6-1; D is possibly TRBD2 (5 bases). V lost 2 bases and J lost 2, with 16 bases in between. The CDR3 is made up of 16 amino acids. In germline, CDR1 is MNHNS, CDR2 SASEGT. The CDR3 DNA is TGTGCCAGCAGTGAATCCGTATCGCGGGTAACCTACGAGCAGTACTTC. This translates into CASSESVSRVTYEQYF.

The CDR3 loop reads CASSLILGTSRPSEQYF. Written as DNA, the CDR3 is TGTGCCAGCAGCTTAATTTTGGGGACTAGTAGGCCCTCCGAGCAGTACTTC. The chain couples TRBV11-2 to TRBJ2-7; TRBD2 matches at 8 bases. The germline V gene encodes CDR1 SGHAT and CDR2 FQNNGV. Trimming took 2 bases from V and 6 from J; bases not matched to a gene: 15. The length of the CDR3 is 17 residues.

The chain has TRBV29-1 and TRBJ1-5; D remains unclear. Trimming pared 4 bases from V and 0 bases from J, leaving 4 bases between. In germline, CDR1 is SQVTM, CDR2 ANQGSEA. The CDR3 loop spans 12 amino acids. The CDR3 loop reads CSVVVSNQPQHF. As DNA, the CDR3 is TGCAGCGTTGTGGTTAGCAATCAGCCCCAGCATTTT.

The V gene is TRBV30, the J gene TRBJ2-1; 12 nucleotides align to TRBD2. Germline V gene data show CDR1 as GTSNPN and CDR2 as SVGIG (reference sequence). This CDR3 contains 17 residues. J gave up 0 bases and V 8 bases, and 11 bases lay outside the gene matches. The CDR3 DNA follows: TGTGCCGGATCCGGGACTAGCGGGTTCCTCTCCTACAATGAGCAGTTCTTC. It is translated as CAGSGTSGFLSYNEQFF.

The chain combines TRBV27 with TRBJ2-7; 7 bases line up with TRBD2. Germline V gives CDR1 MNHEY, CDR2 SMNVEV (reference sequence). The CDR3 loop spans 14 amino acids. With 3 bases clipped from V and 6 bases from J, the junction kept 8 bases outside the gene matches. The CDR3 reads CASSFRGRAGEQYF. CDR3 nucleotides: TGTGCCAGCAGTTTTAGAGGGAGGGCAGGCGAGCAGTACTTC.

The V gene is TRBV19, the J gene TRBJ1-5; D not resolved. Deletions cut 4 bases from V and 7 bases from J, with 17 bases between. This CDR3 comprises 15 residues. The germline V gene encodes CDR1 LNHDA and CDR2 SQIVND (reference sequence). Here the CDR3 reads CASSKAAGNWQPQHF. The CDR3 DNA reads TGTGCCAGTAGTAAGGCAGCCGGAAATTGGCAGCCCCAGCATTTT.